This TCR beta chain stems from a study of cytomegalovirus exposure and HLA in healthy donors (dated by TCRdb to 2016 to 2017). For the wider study: According to an earlier analysis of around 600 of the donors, roughly 180 million T cells yielded some 120 million unique TCR beta sequences and approximately 300 Gb of sequence data. Every discovery cohort repertoire had been produced on one sequencing platform. Among the 398 genotyped donors, approximately 77% belonged to the genetic ancestry cluster associated with self-reported Caucasian donors. Alongside the repertoire data, information on donor age, sex, ethnicity and CMV serostatus was compiled. HLA typing covered class I and class II loci at four-digit resolution. An early release covering just under 650 HLA-typed donors comprised roughly 300 gigabases of sequencing data and roughly 85 million unique TCR sequences. On average, roughly 200,000 unique TCR beta nucleotide sequences were sequenced per donor among a few hundred genotyped donors of the cohort, with about 19% of those sequences being non-productive. A later analysis re-examined previously published TCR beta repertoires from roughly 650 donors and added high-resolution HLA genotyping to investigate patterns of TCR occurrence. In a later genetic analysis, genome-wide SNP genotypes for about three fifths of the 666 donors were used, and that subset was treated as a discovery cohort. Rather than using new phenotypic data, the later analysis identified candidate immune exposures from TCR beta sequences and from how often those sequences occurred across donors. The T cell repertoires of 550 to 850 subjects were profiled by immunosequencing and related to cytomegalovirus serostatus. The number of typed donors differed by locus: about 620-640 for A, B, C, DRB1 and DQB1; approximately 540 for DQA1; fewer than 610 for DPA1; and roughly 470 for DPB1. In an earlier analysis of roughly 600 of the donors, high-throughput TCR beta sequencing was used to judge whether each TCR beta V gene segment behaved as functional or pseudogenic. The study aimed to test whether cataloging public T cell receptors could reveal signatures of past pathogen exposure. High-throughput TCR immunosequencing, statistical association of individual TCRs with disease status, and machine learning were combined to predict cytomegalovirus infection status. Several DR-DQ haplotypes were handled as single units for association and clustering, since linkage in the cohort was strong. Besides the first cohort of 500 to 700 subjects, a separate validation cohort made up of some 110 different subjects was used. What the study reported, not specific to this receptor: According to a later analysis, parvovirus B19, influenza, CMV and Epstein-Barr virus appeared linked to several top co-occurrence clusters. HLA typing was unavailable for some donors at each locus, so association tests used only the typed subset. A further reported finding was that TCR beta sequences accurately predicted the HLA-A and HLA-B alleles for most subjects in the first cohort. Assigning TCR associations to individual alleles was difficult when HLA alleles, especially DR and DQ, strongly co-occurred. In vitro tests confirmed that a few of the cytomegalovirus-associated TCR beta chains recognize cytomegalovirus antigens. Broadly in line with IMGT annotations, most TCR beta V segments showed up in productive rearrangements about 87% or about 30% of the time in an earlier analysis of several hundred of the donors. In a later analysis, about 16,000 TCR beta sequences were associated with specific HLA alleles at a false discovery rate of 0.05. Because counts were too low, seventeen rarely observed V segments, including chromosome 9 orphons, were left out of the earlier analysis of 500 to 750 of the donors. A later analysis found that HLA-associated TCR beta chains were more clonally expanded and had lower generation probabilities than equally common non-associated chains. Correlated functional status among segregating V segments might reflect linkage disequilibrium, but an unknown experimental factor could not be ruled out. According to the authors, the approach could potentially be generalized to other disease states and immunological phenotypes. The sequencing pipeline was judged likely to have produced a cluster of highly shared sequence variants as a technical artifact. Only TCR beta chains were sequenced in this cohort, and the absence of alpha or paired-chain data limited detectable features. In a later genetic analysis, fewer N-insertions in productive TCRs were reported among donors in an Asian-associated ancestry cluster than the 666-donor mean. In a later analysis, TCR association rates were found to vary across HLA loci, with the most associated TCRs seen for DRB1 alleles and the fewest for HLA-C alleles. The presence/absence analyses assumed that sequencing depth was roughly uniform across donors, and that assumption may not be true. In both the original and validation cohorts, the classifier was reported to diagnose cytomegalovirus status with high specificity and sensitivity. The 87-base-pair reads could not distinguish some IMGT-functional V segments, including TRBV6-2 and TRBV6-3, so those segments were excluded. According to a later analysis, most CMV-associated TCR beta chains appeared to be HLA-restricted, and the HLA associations seemed to be driven largely by CMV exposure. In the study, 150 to 200 TCR beta chains were listed as associated with cytomegalovirus. For the cohort, immune exposure information was limited to CMV serostatus. Most TCR sequences were observed very rarely across donors, whereas some public TCRs were present in many individuals. V-gene and J-gene trimming of TCR beta chains was associated with a missense DCLRE1C variant in a later genetic analysis, and the association was replicated in an independent cohort.

Comment on this clone: Its specific antigen is unknown. Per-base quality was not reported, and no clone a single base away is much larger than it.

The CDR3 measures 16 amino acids from cysteine to phenylalanine. Left in the record is the CDR3 DNA by itself, 48 bases read in frame from the first base. V is trimmed back by 4 bases and J by 2 bases, and the junction contains 10 bases that no gene match accounts for. Sequences LNHDA (CDR1) and SQIVND (CDR2) are obtained from the germline V gene (reference sequence). Receptor libraries were prepared by the immunoSEQ multiplex PCR assay. For the multiplex PCR, a mixture combining 60 forward primers for TCR Vbeta segments and 13 reverse primers for TCR Jbeta segments was used. A multiplex PCR assay on genomic DNA amplified the CDR3 region of rearranged TCR beta genes. On the Illumina HiSeq System, the amplified TCR beta libraries were sequenced as 87-base-pair reads. The paper's data handling went like this. A later analysis counted tens of millions of unique TCR beta chains across the 666 repertoires, and roughly 11 million of these chains were shared by at least two donors. A nearest-neighbor algorithm error-corrected the raw reads and collapsed the reads into unique sequences, merging closely related sequences to remove PCR and sequencing errors. CDR3 sequences were aligned to IMGT reference sequences to assign V, D and J gene segments. For a sequence to be retained, at least a six-nucleotide match to both a V gene segment and a J gene segment was required. A rearrangement was called productive if the CDR3 had no stop codons and remained in frame with V and J, and every other rearrangement was called non-productive. Following IMGT convention, CDR3 was defined as the stretch from the second conserved V-encoded cysteine to the conserved J-encoded phenylalanine. The earlier analysis of about 610 of the donors excluded any sequence lacking an unambiguous match to a single V gene segment. An earlier analysis of fewer than 650 of the donors classified V segments as functional when productive rearrangements were above 56.7% and as segregating when the standard deviation between donors was above 5%. A statistical classification framework was built for diagnosing cytomegalovirus status from the catalog of TCR beta chain sequences. A later analysis assigned V and J genes by comparing TCR nucleotide sequences with IMGT/GENE-DB human TR gene sequences. The TCRdist pipeline was used in a later analysis to assign CDR3 sequences and most-parsimonious VDJ recombination scenarios. A later analysis defined each TCR beta chain by its CDR3 amino acid sequence plus V-gene family, and excluded reads lacking a unique V-gene family. To address suspected cross-contamination and a sequencing artifact, a later analysis removed under 600 highly shared, low-generation-probability nucleotide sequences. In a later analysis, a clonal expansion index for each public chain was calculated from normalized within-repertoire ranks of inferred template counts. Generation probabilities in a later analysis came from a VDJ recombination model fitted to out-of-frame rearrangements, and those results were checked against IGoR. In a later analysis, TCR-TCR, TCR-HLA and TCR-CMV co-occurrence was scored with hypergeometric tests, and a repertoire-size bias correction was applied to TCR pairs. To estimate false discovery rates, a later analysis permuted the HLA or CMV assignments 20 times. In a later analysis, co-occurring TCRs were grouped with DBSCAN, and TCRdist sequence similarity was added when clustering was performed within HLA-allele-positive subsets. Repertoires with fewer than 30,000 or more than 120,000 public chains were left out of co-occurrence clustering, as were about five repertoires with anomalous nucleotide sharing. Not all clones reach the TCRdb copy of this immuneACCESS table, which keeps in-frame sequences only. Checked studies attribute under half of the gap to unresolved V genes and leave the rest unexplained. D and trimming were read from the DNA, whereas the V and J calls and clone size are those reported in that table. The sample table lists approximately 150,000 clones, approximately 83% of them with a count of one. The ten biggest clones cover approximately 3% of the sample.

The cohort consisted of 670 or so healthy bone marrow donors. At the time of sampling, every cohort member was nominally healthy, though immune exposures that went unrecorded were likely present. The donor tested CMV seronegative, placing the donor among the 352 seronegative members of the cohort. A peripheral blood sample was collected from each donor, and TCR beta sequencing was performed on peripheral blood mononuclear cells. Genomic DNA was extracted from the blood cell samples with the Qiagen DNeasy Blood Extraction Kit. The sequenced sample was PBMCs. The chain is made from TRBV19 and TRBJ1-1, with 7 bases aligning to TRBD1. This clonotype was obtained from a male donor in good health and CMV-seronegative. This receptor carries the CDR3 CASSTWDRASNTEAFF. The nucleotide sequence reads as follows: TGTGCCAGTAGTACCTGGGACAGAGCTTCCAACACTGAAGCTTTCTTT.